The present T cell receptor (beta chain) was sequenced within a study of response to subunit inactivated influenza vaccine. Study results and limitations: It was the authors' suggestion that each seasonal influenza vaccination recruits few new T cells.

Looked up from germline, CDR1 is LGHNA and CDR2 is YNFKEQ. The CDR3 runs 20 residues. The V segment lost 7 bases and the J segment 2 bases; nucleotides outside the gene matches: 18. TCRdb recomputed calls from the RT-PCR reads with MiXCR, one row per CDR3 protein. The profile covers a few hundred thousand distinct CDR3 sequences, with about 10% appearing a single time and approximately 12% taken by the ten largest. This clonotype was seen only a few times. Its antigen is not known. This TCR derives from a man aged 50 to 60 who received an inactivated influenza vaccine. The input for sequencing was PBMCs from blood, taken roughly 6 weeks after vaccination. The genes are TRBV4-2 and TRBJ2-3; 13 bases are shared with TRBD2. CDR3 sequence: CASTPTHGLAGAAYTDTQYF. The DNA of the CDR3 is TGTGCCAGCACCCCGACCCACGGACTAGCGGGGGCGGCCTACACAGATACGCAGTATTTT.